Listed below are T cell receptor beta chains from one sample, sequenced in a study of spatial heterogeneity in lung cancer. A single record per CDR3 protein comes from TCRdb applying MiXCR to the 5' RACE reads. The sample lists about 36,000 distinct CDR3 sequences, around 5.2% occurring once. The source material was PBMCs, sampled at surgery. Receptors originate from a female donor with early-stage non-small cell lung cancer. Each CDR3 is given with its conserved first and last residue. A D gene is named only where the DNA matches it firmly. Not every row has a clone size; where given, it reads once, few, many or a size class.

v_gene	d_gene	abundance	len	j_gene	CDR3nt	CDR3aa
TRBV5-1	-	many	14	TRBJ2-3	TGCGCCAGCAGCAGGGGCGGTAGCACAGATACGCAGTATTTT	CASSRGGSTDTQYF
TRBV7-8	-	-	13	TRBJ2-5	TGTGCCAGCAGCTTAATTCGGGAAGAGACCCAGTACTTC	CASSLIREETQYF
TRBV7-9	TRBD1	many	13	TRBJ2-7	TGTGCCACCGCCGGACAGGAATCCTACGAGCAGTACTTC	CATAGQESYEQYF
TRBV20-1	TRBD1	many	12	TRBJ2-5	TGCAGTGCCGGGACAGGGGTGGAGACCCAGTACTTC	CSAGTGVETQYF
TRBV28	-	many	13	TRBJ2-1	TGTGCCAGCAGGTTCCAGGGAATGGATGAGCAGTTCTTC	CASRFQGMDEQFF
TRBV5-1	-	many	12	TRBJ2-7	TGCGCCAGCAGCCCAGGGACCTACGAGCAGTACTTC	CASSPGTYEQYF
TRBV6-5	-	many	15	TRBJ2-1	TGTGCCAGCAGTCTGACAGCGAGCTCCTACAATGAGCAGTTCTTC	CASSLTASSYNEQFF
TRBV28	TRBD1	many	16	TRBJ2-1	TGTGCCAGCAGTTCCCGGACAGGCGATCATCTCAATGAGCAGTTCTTC	CASSSRTGDHLNEQFF
TRBV30	-	many	13	TRBJ2-7	TGTGCCTGGTCCCCCAGGGAATCCTACGAGCAGTACTTC	CAWSPRESYEQYF
TRBV20-1	TRBD1	-	11	TRBJ1-1	TGCAGTGCTACAGGGGGCACTGAAGCTTTCTTT	CSATGGTEAFF
TRBV3-1	-	many	13	TRBJ2-3	TGTGCCAGCAGCCAATCCGGCACAGATACGCAGTATTTT	CASSQSGTDTQYF
TRBV10-3	-	many	11	TRBJ2-7	TGTGCCAGTCAGGGGAGCCGAGAGCAGTACTTC	CASQGSREQYF
TRBV7-9	TRBD2	many	18	TRBJ2-1	TGTGCCAGCAGACACTTAGCGGGAGATATACCAGTCTACAATGAGCAGTTCTTC	CASRHLAGDIPVYNEQFF
TRBV7-6	TRBD1	few	15	TRBJ2-1	TGTGCCAGCAGCTTGGGGACAGGGACTTACAATGAGCAGTTCTTC	CASSLGTGTYNEQFF
TRBV20-1	TRBD2	many	15	TRBJ2-1	TGCAGTGCTAGAGATCCGGGACTACGCTACAATGAGCAGTTCTTC	CSARDPGLRYNEQFF
TRBV12-3/TRBV12-4	TRBD1	many	15	TRBJ1-1	TGTGCCAGCAGTCGCCGCGGACAGGGTGGGACTGAAGCTTTCTTT	CASSRRGQGGTEAFF
TRBV12-3/TRBV12-4	-	many	13	TRBJ2-7	TGTGCCAGCAGTCGACATGATTCCTACGAGCAGTACTTC	CASSRHDSYEQYF
TRBV11-2	-	many	16	TRBJ1-1	TGTGCCAGCAGCTCAACCCTACAGGTCATGAACACTGAAGCTTTCTTT	CASSSTLQVMNTEAFF
TRBV10-3	TRBD2	many	14	TRBJ2-5	TGTGCCATCAGCCAAGGGCGGGAGGTCGAGACCCAGTACTTC	CAISQGREVETQYF
TRBV5-1	-	many	12	TRBJ2-7	TGCGCCAGCAGCTTGGGACTCTACGAGCAGTACTTC	CASSLGLYEQYF
TRBV29-1	-	many	13	TRBJ2-3	TGCAGCGTGGACGGAGGGGGCACAGATACGCAGTATTTT	CSVDGGGTDTQYF
TRBV6-5	-	many	14	TRBJ1-6	TGTGCCAGCAACACCGGGTTCTCATATTCACCCCTCCACTTT	CASNTGFSYSPLHF
TRBV10-3	-	many	15	TRBJ1-5	TGTGCCATCAGTGAGTCGATCGAGAGCAATCAGCCCCAGCATTTT	CAISESIESNQPQHF
TRBV12-3/TRBV12-4	-	many	13	TRBJ1-1	TGTGCCAGCAGTCCATATCCGAACACTGAAGCTTTCTTT	CASSPYPNTEAFF
TRBV6-2/TRBV6-3	-	many	14	TRBJ2-1	TGTGCCAGCAGTTACTCTCGGTCGTACAATGAGCAGTTCTTC	CASSYSRSYNEQFF
TRBV30	TRBD1	few	16	TRBJ1-3	TGTGCCTGGAGTGTAGACAGGGGCTTCTCTGGAAACACCATATATTTT	CAWSVDRGFSGNTIYF
TRBV2	-	-	13	TRBJ1-1	TGTGCCAGCAGAGACCAGCTGAACACTGAAGCTTTCTTT	CASRDQLNTEAFF
TRBV2	TRBD1	many	14	TRBJ1-5	TGTGCCAGCAGTGAAAACAGGGGGGATCAGCCCCAGCATTTT	CASSENRGDQPQHF
TRBV24-1	-	many	16	TRBJ2-2	TGTGCCACCAGTGGGCCGGGCCTCGAAAACACCGGGGAGCTGTTTTTT	CATSGPGLENTGELFF
TRBV9	-	many	15	TRBJ2-5	TGTGCCAGCAGCGAGGGCGGTGCGGTACAAGAGACCCAGTACTTC	CASSEGGAVQETQYF
TRBV6-1	-	many	14	TRBJ2-4	TGTGCCAGCAGTGAACAGGACACGCAAAACATTCAGTACTTC	CASSEQDTQNIQYF
TRBV10-3	-	many	15	TRBJ2-5	TGTGCCACCAGGCGCCAGGGGGGAGGGCGAGAGACCCAGTACTTC	CATRRQGGGRETQYF
TRBV10-2	-	many	17	TRBJ1-5	TGCGCCAGCAGTGAGTTTAGGCTGGGGCGGAGGAATCAGCCCCAGCATTTT	CASSEFRLGRRNQPQHF
TRBV4-1	TRBD1	few	16	TRBJ2-5	TGCGCCAGCAGCCCTCCGGGACAGGGGTTCCAAGAGACCCAGTACTTC	CASSPPGQGFQETQYF
TRBV6-1	-	many	11	TRBJ2-7	TGTGCCAGCGTTGCAGCCTACGAGCAGTACTTC	CASVAAYEQYF
TRBV5-1	-	many	15	TRBJ2-3	TGCGCCAGCAGCCCACTAGGGGAATTTGCAGATACGCAGTATTTT	CASSPLGEFADTQYF
TRBV5-6	-	many	12	TRBJ2-3	TGTGCCAGCAGCTTGGACGTGGATACGCAGTATTTT	CASSLDVDTQYF
TRBV7-2	TRBD1	-	13	TRBJ2-3	TGTGCCAGCAGCTTGGACAGGGGTGATACGCAGTATTTT	CASSLDRGDTQYF
TRBV2	-	many	13	TRBJ1-5	TGTGCCAGCAGTAAGGAGGTGGCTCAGCCCCAGCATTTT	CASSKEVAQPQHF
TRBV5-1	-	many	11	TRBJ1-2	TGCGCCAGCAGCTTGGACTATGGCTACACCTTC	CASSLDYGYTF
TRBV6-6	TRBD2	few	15	TRBJ2-3	TGTGCCAGCAGTTCTAGCGGGAGCCGCACAGATACGCAGTATTTT	CASSSSGSRTDTQYF
TRBV6-5	TRBD2	many	16	TRBJ2-1	TGTGCCAGCAGTGCTATAGCGGGAGTCCAAAGCAATGAGCAGTTCTTC	CASSAIAGVQSNEQFF
TRBV5-6	TRBD1	-	15	TRBJ2-5	TGTGCCAGCAGCCGCGGGACAGGCTCGGGAGAGACCCAGTACTTC	CASSRGTGSGETQYF
TRBV20-1	TRBD1	many	14	TRBJ2-7	TGCAGTGCTTGGGCGACAGGGTACTCCTACGAGCAGTACTTC	CSAWATGYSYEQYF
TRBV2	TRBD1	many	14	TRBJ2-3	TGTGCCAGCAGTAACCTAGACAGGGGTGAAACGCAGTATTTT	CASSNLDRGETQYF
TRBV12-3/TRBV12-4	-	many	15	TRBJ2-2	TGTGCCAGCAGTCCGCACCAGGGCTACACCGGGGAGCTGTTTTTT	CASSPHQGYTGELFF
TRBV3-1	-	few	15	TRBJ1-2	TGTGCCAGCAGCCAAGGTTTCACAGCTAACTATGGCTACACCTTC	CASSQGFTANYGYTF
TRBV7-2	-	many	13	TRBJ1-1	TGTGCCAGCAGCCGCGACAGAAACACTGAAGCTTTCTTT	CASSRDRNTEAFF
TRBV27	TRBD2	many	15	TRBJ2-1	TGTGCCAGCAGTACGTACGAGCGGGGCTACAATGAGCAGTTCTTC	CASSTYERGYNEQFF
TRBV7-9	-	many	17	TRBJ2-2	TGTGCCAGCAGCTTCCCGAGAATCAGCGCGAACACCGGGGAGCTGTTTTTT	CASSFPRISANTGELFF
TRBV19	TRBD1	few	16	TRBJ2-1	TGTGCCAGTAGCCCTATGCTAGGACAGGGGGCCTCTGAGCAGTTCTTC	CASSPMLGQGASEQFF
TRBV3-1	TRBD2	many	15	TRBJ2-1	TGTGCCAGCAGCCCATGGACTAGCGGGAGCCGTGAGCAGTTCTTC	CASSPWTSGSREQFF